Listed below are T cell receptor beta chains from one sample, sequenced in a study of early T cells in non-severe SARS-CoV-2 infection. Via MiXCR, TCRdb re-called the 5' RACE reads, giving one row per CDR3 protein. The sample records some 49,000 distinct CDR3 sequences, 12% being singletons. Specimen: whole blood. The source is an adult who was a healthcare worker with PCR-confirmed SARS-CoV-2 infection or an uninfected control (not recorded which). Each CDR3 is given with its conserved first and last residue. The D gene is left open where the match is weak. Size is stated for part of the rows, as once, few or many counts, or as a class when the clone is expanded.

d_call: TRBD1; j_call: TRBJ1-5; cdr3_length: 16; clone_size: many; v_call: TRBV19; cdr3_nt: TGTGCCAGTAGTACGGGACAGGGGTTTGGCAATCAGCCCCAGCATTTT; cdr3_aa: CASSTGQGFGNQPQHF
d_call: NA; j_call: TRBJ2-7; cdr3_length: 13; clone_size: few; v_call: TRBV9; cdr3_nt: TGTGCCAGCAGCGTAGTGGCCGAAAGCGAGCAGTACTTC; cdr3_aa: CASSVVAESEQYF
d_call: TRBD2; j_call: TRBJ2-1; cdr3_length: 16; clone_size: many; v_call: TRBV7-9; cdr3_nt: TGTGCCAGCAGCTTGGGGCTAGCGGAACTCTACAATGAGCAGTTCTTC; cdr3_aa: CASSLGLAELYNEQFF
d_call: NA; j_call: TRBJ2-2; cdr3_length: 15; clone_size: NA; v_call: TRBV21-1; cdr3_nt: TGTGCCAGCAGCAAAGACACGGGGGGTAACGGGGAGCTGTTTTTT; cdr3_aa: CASSKDTGGNGELFF
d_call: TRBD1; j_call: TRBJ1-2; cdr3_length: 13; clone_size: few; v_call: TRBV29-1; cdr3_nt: TGCAGCGTGACGATGGGACAGACCTATGGCTACACCTTC; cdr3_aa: CSVTMGQTYGYTF
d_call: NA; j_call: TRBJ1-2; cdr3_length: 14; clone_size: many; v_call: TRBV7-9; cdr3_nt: TGTGCCAGCAGCTTCGGCGGGGTATCCGAAGGCTACACCTTC; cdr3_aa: CASSFGGVSEGYTF
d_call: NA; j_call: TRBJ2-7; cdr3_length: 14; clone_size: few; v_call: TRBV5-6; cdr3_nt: TGTGCCAGCAGCTTGGTTTCAGGGCCCTACGAGCAGTACTTC; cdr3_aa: CASSLVSGPYEQYF
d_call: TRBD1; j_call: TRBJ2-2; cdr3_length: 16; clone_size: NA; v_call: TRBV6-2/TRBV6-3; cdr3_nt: TGTGCCAGCAGCCTAACAGGGGCCCTAGGCACCGGGGAGCTGTTTTTT; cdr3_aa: CASSLTGALGTGELFF
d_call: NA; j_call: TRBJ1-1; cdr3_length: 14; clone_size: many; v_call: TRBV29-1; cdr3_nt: TGCAGCGTTGAAGATCATCGGGAGGACACTGAAGCTTTCTTT; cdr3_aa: CSVEDHREDTEAFF
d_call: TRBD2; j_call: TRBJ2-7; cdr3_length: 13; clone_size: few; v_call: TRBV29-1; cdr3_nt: TGCAGCGTGAGGTCTAGCGGGGGGGGCGAGCAGTACTTC; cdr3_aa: CSVRSSGGGEQYF
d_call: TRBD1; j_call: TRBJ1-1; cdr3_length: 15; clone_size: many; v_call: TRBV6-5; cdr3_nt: TGTGCCAGCAGTAAGGACAGGGGCTTGAACACTGAAGCTTTCTTT; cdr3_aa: CASSKDRGLNTEAFF
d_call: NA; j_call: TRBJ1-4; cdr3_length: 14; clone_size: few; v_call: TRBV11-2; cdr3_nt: TGTGCCAGCAGCCATCCACCGAGGGAGGAAAAACTGTTTTTT; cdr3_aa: CASSHPPREEKLFF
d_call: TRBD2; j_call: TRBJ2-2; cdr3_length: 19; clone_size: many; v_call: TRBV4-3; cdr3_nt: TGCGCCAGCAGCCTTTCGGTGACTAGCGGGAGAGCGAACACCGGGGAGCTGTTTTTT; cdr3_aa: CASSLSVTSGRANTGELFF
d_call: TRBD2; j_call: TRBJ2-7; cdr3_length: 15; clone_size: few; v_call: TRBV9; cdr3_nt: TGTGCCAGCAGCGTAGGAGCGGGAGGGCCCTACGAGCAGTACTTC; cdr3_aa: CASSVGAGGPYEQYF
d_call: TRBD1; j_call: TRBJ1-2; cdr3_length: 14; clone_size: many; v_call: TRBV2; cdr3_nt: TGTGCCAGCAGCCCCCGACAGGGCCTCTATGGCTACACCTTC; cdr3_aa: CASSPRQGLYGYTF
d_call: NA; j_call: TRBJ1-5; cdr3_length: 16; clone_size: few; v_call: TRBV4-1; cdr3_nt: TGCGCCAGCAGCCAAGATCCGGGTAGGAGAAATCAGCCCCAGCATTTT; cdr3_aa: CASSQDPGRRNQPQHF
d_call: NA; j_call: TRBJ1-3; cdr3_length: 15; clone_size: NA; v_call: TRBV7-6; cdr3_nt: TGTGCCAGCAGCTTACAGGGTCTCTCTGGAAACACCATATATTTT; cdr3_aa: CASSLQGLSGNTIYF
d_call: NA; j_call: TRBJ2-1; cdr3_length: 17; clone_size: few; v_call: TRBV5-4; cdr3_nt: TGTGCCAGCAGCCCCCTGGGCGCAGGACAGCACCGGAATGAGCAGTTCTTC; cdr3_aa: CASSPLGAGQHRNEQFF
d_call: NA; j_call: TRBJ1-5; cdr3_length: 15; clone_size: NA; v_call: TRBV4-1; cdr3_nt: TGCGCCAGCAGCCAAGGGGCACAGGGAAGTCAGCCCCAGCATTTT; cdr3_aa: CASSQGAQGSQPQHF
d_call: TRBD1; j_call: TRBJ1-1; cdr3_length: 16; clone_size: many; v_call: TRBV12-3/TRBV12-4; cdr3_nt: TGTGCCAGCAGACGCAATTCAGGGGGCGAATCGTCTGAAGCTTTCTTT; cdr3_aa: CASRRNSGGESSEAFF
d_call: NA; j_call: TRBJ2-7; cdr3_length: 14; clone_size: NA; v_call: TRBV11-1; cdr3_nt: TGTGCCAGCAGCCCCCGGCGCGCCTTGAGGGAGCAGTACTTC; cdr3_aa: CASSPRRALREQYF
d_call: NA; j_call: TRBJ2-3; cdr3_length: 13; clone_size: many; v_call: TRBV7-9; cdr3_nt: TGTGCCAGCAGCCAGGGGGGAGGAGATACGCAGTATTTT; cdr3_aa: CASSQGGGDTQYF
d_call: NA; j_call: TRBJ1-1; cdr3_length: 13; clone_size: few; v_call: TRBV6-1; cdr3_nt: TGTGCCAGCAGTGTACAGGGAGATACTGAAGCTTTCTTT; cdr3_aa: CASSVQGDTEAFF
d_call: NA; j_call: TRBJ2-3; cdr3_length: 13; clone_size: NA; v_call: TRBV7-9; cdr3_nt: TGTGCCAGCAGCGCACAGAGCACAGATACGCAGTATTTT; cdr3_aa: CASSAQSTDTQYF
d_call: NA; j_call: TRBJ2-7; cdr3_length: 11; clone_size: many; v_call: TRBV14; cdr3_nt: TGTGCCAGCAGCCAAGGTTGGGAGCAGTACTTC; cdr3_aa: CASSQGWEQYF
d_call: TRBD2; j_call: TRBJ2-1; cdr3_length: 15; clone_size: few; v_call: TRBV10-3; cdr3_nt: TGTGCCATCAGAGCCCTAGCGGGAGGGCCGGATGAGCAGTTCTTC; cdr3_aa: CAIRALAGGPDEQFF
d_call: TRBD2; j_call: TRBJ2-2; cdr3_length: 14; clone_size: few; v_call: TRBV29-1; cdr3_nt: TGCAGCGCTCGCGGGAGGGAGAGCACCGGGGAGCTGTTTTTT; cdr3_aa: CSARGRESTGELFF
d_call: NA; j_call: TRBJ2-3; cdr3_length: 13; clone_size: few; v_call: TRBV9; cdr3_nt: TGTGCCAGCAGCGTATCACTAGCAGATACGCAGTATTTT; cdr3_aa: CASSVSLADTQYF
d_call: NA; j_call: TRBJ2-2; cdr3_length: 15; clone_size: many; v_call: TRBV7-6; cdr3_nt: TGTGCCAGCAGCTTAGCAGGAAGGAACACCGGGGAGCTGTTTTTT; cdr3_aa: CASSLAGRNTGELFF
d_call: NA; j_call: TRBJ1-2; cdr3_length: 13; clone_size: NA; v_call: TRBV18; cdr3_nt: TGTGCCAGCTCACCACCGGGGGGCTATAGCTACACCTTC; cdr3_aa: CASSPPGGYSYTF
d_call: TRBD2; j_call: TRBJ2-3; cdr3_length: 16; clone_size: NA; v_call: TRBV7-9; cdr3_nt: TGTGCCAGCAGCTCCGGCCTAGCGGGAAGCACAGATACGCAGTATTTT; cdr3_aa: CASSSGLAGSTDTQYF
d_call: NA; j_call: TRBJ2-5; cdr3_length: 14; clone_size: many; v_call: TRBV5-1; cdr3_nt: TGCGCCAGCAGCTTTACGGGCCGCGCGGAGACCCAGTACTTC; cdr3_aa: CASSFTGRAETQYF
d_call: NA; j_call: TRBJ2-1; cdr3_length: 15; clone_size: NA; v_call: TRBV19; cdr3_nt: TGTGCCAGTACATCTCCCCGGGGGCGAGGCGATGAGCAGTTCTTC; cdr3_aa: CASTSPRGRGDEQFF
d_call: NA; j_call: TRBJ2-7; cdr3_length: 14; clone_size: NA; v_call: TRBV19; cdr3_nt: TGTGCCAGTAGCCGAGGGGTTTTCTCCTACGAGCAGTACTTC; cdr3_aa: CASSRGVFSYEQYF
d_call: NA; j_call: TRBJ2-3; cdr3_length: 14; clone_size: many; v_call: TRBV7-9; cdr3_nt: TGTGCCAGCAGCACCCTGACTAGCACAGATACGCAGTATTTT; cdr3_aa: CASSTLTSTDTQYF
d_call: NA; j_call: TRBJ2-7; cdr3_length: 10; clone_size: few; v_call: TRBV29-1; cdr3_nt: TGCAGCGTTGGTCAGGACGAGCAGTACTTC; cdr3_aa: CSVGQDEQYF
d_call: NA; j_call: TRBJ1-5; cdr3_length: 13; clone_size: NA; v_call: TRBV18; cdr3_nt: TGTGCCAGCTCAACGGGGGGCGGTCAGCCCCAGCATTTT; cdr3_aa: CASSTGGGQPQHF
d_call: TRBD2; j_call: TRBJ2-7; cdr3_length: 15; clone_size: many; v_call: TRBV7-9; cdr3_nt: TGTGCCAGCAGCTTACCAACTAGCGGGAGGTACGAGCAGTACTTC; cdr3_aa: CASSLPTSGRYEQYF
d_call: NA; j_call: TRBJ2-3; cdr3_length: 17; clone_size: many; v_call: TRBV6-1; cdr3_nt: TGTGCCAGCAGTGAAGAGTTCTCAGGAAAGAAGGGAGATACGCAGTATTTT; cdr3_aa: CASSEEFSGKKGDTQYF
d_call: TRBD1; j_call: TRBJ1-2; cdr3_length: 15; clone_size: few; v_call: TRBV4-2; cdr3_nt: TGTGCCAGCAGCCAAGAAAAGGGACAGCTCTATGGCTACACCTTC; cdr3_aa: CASSQEKGQLYGYTF
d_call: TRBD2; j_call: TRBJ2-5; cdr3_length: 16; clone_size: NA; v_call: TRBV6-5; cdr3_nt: TGTGCCAGCAGGAAAGGGACTAGCGGGGGGGCGGAGACCCAGTACTTC; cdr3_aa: CASRKGTSGGAETQYF
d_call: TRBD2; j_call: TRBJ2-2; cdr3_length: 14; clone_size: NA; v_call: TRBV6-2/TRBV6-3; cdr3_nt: TGTGCCAGCAGTTCCGGGAGGGCCCACGGGGAGCTGTTTTTT; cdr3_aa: CASSSGRAHGELFF
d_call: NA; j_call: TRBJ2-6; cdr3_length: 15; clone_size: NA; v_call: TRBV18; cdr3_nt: TGTGCCAGCTCACCGGGTAGTGCTGGGGCCAACGTCCTGACTTTC; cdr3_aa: CASSPGSAGANVLTF
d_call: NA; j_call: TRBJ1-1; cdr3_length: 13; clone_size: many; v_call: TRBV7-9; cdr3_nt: TGTGCCAGCAGCCCCCGTTGGGAAATGGGAGCTTTCTTT; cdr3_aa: CASSPRWEMGAFF
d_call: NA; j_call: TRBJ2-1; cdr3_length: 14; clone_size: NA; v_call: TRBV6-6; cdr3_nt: TGTGCCAGCAGTGCTTCCTCGATGTACAATGAGCAGTTCTTC; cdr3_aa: CASSASSMYNEQFF
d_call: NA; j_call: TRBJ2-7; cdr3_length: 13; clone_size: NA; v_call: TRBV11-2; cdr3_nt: TGTGCCAGCAGCTTAGGATCCCAGGGGAAGCAGTACTTC; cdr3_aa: CASSLGSQGKQYF
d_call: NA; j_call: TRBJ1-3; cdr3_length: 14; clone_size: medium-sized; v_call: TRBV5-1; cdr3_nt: TGCGCCAGCAGCTCAGCAGGCTCTGGAAACACCATATATTTT; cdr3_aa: CASSSAGSGNTIYF
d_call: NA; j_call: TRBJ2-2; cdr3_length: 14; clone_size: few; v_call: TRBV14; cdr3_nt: TGTGCCAGCAGCCCGAACAGGAACACCGGGGAGCTGTTTTTT; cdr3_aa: CASSPNRNTGELFF
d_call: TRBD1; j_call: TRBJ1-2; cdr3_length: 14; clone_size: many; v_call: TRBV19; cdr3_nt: TGTGCCAGTAGTATCACAGGGGGAGACTATGGCTACACCTTC; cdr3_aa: CASSITGGDYGYTF
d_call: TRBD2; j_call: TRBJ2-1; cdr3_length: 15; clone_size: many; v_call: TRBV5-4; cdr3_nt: TGTGCCAGCAGCTTGGGACTAGCGGCTGGGGATGAGCAGTTCTTC; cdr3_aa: CASSLGLAAGDEQFF
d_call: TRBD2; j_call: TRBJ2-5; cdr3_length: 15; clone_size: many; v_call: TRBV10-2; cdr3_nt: TGCGCCAGCAGGGAAGCGGGGGCCGCCCAAGAGACCCAGTACTTC; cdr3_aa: CASREAGAAQETQYF
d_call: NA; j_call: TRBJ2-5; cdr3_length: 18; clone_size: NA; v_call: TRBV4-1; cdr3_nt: TGCGCCAGCAGCCAAAACGGTATCCCTAGGGGGAACCAAGAGACCCAGTACTTC; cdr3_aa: CASSQNGIPRGNQETQYF
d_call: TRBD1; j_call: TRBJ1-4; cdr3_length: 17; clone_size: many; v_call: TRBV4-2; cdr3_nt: TGTGCCAGCAGCCAAGATGGGATTGTACAGGGGGATGAAAAACTGTTTTTT; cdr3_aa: CASSQDGIVQGDEKLFF
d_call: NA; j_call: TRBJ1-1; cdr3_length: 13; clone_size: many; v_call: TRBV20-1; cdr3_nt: TGCAGTGTTCTCCGGGACCCCTCCAGTGAAGCTTTCTTT; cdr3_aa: CSVLRDPSSEAFF
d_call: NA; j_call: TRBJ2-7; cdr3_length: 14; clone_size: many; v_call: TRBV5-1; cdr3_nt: TGCGCCAGCAGCTCCCTCGGGACACTCTACGAGCAGTACTTC; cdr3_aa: CASSSLGTLYEQYF
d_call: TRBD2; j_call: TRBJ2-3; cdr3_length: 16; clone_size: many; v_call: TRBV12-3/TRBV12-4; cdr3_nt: TGTGCCAGCAGTTCGACTAGCGGGAGGGCCACAGATACGCAGTATTTT; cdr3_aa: CASSSTSGRATDTQYF
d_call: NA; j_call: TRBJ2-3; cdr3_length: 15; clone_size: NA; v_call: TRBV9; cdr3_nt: TGTGCCAGCAGCGATAGCGGCCTAAGCACAGATACGCAGTATTTT; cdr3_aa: CASSDSGLSTDTQYF
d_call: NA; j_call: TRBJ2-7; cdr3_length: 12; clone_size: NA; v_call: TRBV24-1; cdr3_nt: TGTGCCACCAGTGACATCTCCGGCGAGCAGTACTTC; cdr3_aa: CATSDISGEQYF
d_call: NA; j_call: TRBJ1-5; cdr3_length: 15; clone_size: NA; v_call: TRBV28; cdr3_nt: TGTGCCAGCAGTTCCTCTGGGGTCGGGAATCAGCCCCAGCATTTT; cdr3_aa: CASSSSGVGNQPQHF
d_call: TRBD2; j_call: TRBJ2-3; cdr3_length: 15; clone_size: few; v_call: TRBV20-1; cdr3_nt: TGCAGTGCTAGAGAATCTAGCGGGAGATCAGATACGCAGTATTTT; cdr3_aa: CSARESSGRSDTQYF